This passage covers 13 T cell receptor beta chains from one sample sequenced in a study of OX40 agonist ivuxolimab in advanced cancers. Library preparation employed the immunoSEQ multiplex PCR assay. TCRdb took this table from immuneACCESS and kept in-frame rearrangements with V and J called. Such tables lack part of the clones; where checked against another copy, unresolved V genes explain under half of the gap, and the rest is unexplained. In all, the sample holds more than 80,000 clones, and 91% of those were seen once. In total, the top ten clones hold 1.5% to 2% of the sample. The sequencing here drew on CD4+ or CD8+ T cells sorted from blood, taken in a trial of the OX40 agonist ivuxolimab. The receptors derive from an adult with an advanced solid tumor such as melanoma, head and neck, liver or kidney cancer.

V usage is TRBV11-2 and J usage is TRBJ2-7; no clear D. Between the trimmed V and J ends, which lost 4 bases and 5 bases, there was a span of 15 bases. CDR1 SGHAT and CDR2 FQNNGV come from the germline V gene. The CDR3 runs to 14 residues. CDR3 coding DNA: TGTGCCAGCAGCTGGGCCTTGGGTGGCAACGAGCAGTACTTC. Amino acids: CASSWALGGNEQYF.

The chain has TRBV5-1 and TRBJ2-5; the D is unclear. The CDR3 runs 15 residues. Germline V CDR1 and CDR2: SGHRS, YFSETQ. Trimming took off 4 bases at V and 5 bases at J, with 18 bases between the two ends. In DNA form, the CDR3 reads TGCGCCAGCAGCCCGGGTTCAGTACCTAGGGAGACCCAGTACTTC. Translated, it gives CASSPGSVPRETQYF.

About this clone: One end of the junction fails to match germline, which may point to a read error. The rearrangement uses TRBV19 and TRBJ2-7, with TRBD1 matching 8 bases. The CDR3 has 13 residues. Germline CDR1 reads LNHDA; CDR2 reads SQIVND (reference sequence). The CDR3 DNA reads as TGTGCCAGTAGTGCGTCAGGGGGCTATTTTCTAACCTTC. It specifies CASSASGGYFLTF.

The V gene is TRBV11-2, the J gene TRBJ1-2; perhaps TRBD1 as D (6 bases). The CDR3 loop spans 13 amino acids. The germline V gene has CDR1 SGHAT and CDR2 FQNNGV. Trimming shortened V by 1 base and J by 5 bases, and 8 bases separated the two germline ends. The DNA for the CDR3 is TGTGCCAGCAGCTTAGCCACAGGGTATGGCTACACCTTC. Protein sequence: CASSLATGYGYTF.

The chain recombines TRBV9 with TRBJ1-2, with D possibly being TRBD1 (6 bases). The germline V gene encodes CDR1 SGDLS and CDR2 YYNGEE. This CDR3 region has 14 residues. Trimming took 4 bases from V and 0 from J, leaving 10 bases between them. The CDR3 region is CASSPRTANYGYTF. CDR3 bases: TGTGCCAGCAGCCCAAGGACAGCTAACTATGGCTACACCTTC.

V is TRBV30 and J is TRBJ1-5; a weak D match, TRBD1 (6 bases). The germline CDR1 and CDR2 sequences are GTSNPN and SVGIG (reference sequence). The CDR3 is made up of 13 amino acids. Trimming cost V 4 bases and J 5 bases, with 12 bases left between them. CDR3 DNA sequence: TGTGCCTGGAACAGGGTTGAGGATCAGCCCCAGCATTTT. The encoded protein is CAWNRVEDQPQHF.

The rearrangement links TRBV7-3 to TRBJ2-3; 7 bases line up with TRBD2. V trimming: 5 bases; J trimming: 1 base; junction bases outside the gene matches: 6. The CDR3 runs to 15 residues. CDR1 is SGHTA and CDR2 is FQGTGA in the germline V gene. The CDR3 sequence is CASSALGGGTDTQYF. CDR3 nucleotides: TGTGCCAGCAGCGCCCTGGGGGGGGGCACAGATACGCAGTATTTT. The full variable domain, rest sourced from reference TRBV7-3 and TRBJ2-3, is GAGVSQTPSNKVTEKGKYVELRCDPISGHTALYWYRQSLGQGPEFLIYFQGTGAADDSGLPNDRFFAVRPEGSVSTLKIQRTERGDSAVYLCASSALGGGTDTQYFGPGTRLTVL.

This sequence joins TRBV30 and TRBJ1-6, with 7 bases fitting TRBD1. Germline V gives CDR1 GTSNPN, CDR2 SVGIG (reference sequence). Losses at the gene ends were 1 base for V and 9 bases for J; bases not matched to a gene: 3. CDR3 length equals 13 residues. CDR3 bases: TGTGCCTGGAGTGGACAGGGAGGTTCACCCCTCCACTTT. This sequence encodes CAWSGQGGSPLHF.

V and J are TRBV28 and TRBJ2-3; possibly TRBD1 or TRBD2 for D (6 bases each). The CDR3 spans 13 residues. In germline, CDR1 is MDHEN, CDR2 SYDVKM. The V end lost 3 bases, the J end lost 14 bases, and 18 bases lay between the germline ends. CDR3 loop: CASSLGGRDTRYF. CDR3 nucleotide sequence: TGTGCCAGCAGTTTGGGGGGCCGGGACACCCGGTATTTT.

This chain uses TRBV2 with TRBJ2-3, with TRBD2 matching over 9 bases. The CDR3 extends over 17 amino acids. Per the germline V gene, CDR1 is SNHLY and CDR2 is FYNNEI. The J segment lost 5 bases and the V segment lost 5 bases, leaving 14 bases of the junction unmatched. The chain's CDR3 is CASSLNGGTSLGDTQYF. DNA for the CDR3: TGTGCCAGCAGTTTGAATGGAGGGACTAGCCTCGGAGATACGCAGTATTTT.

This clone was picked up one time. The chain recombines TRBV5-1 with TRBJ2-1; D not resolved. V lost 0 bases, J lost 0 bases, and 10 bases lay in between. From germline, CDR1 is SGHRS and CDR2 YFSETQ. CDR3 length: 16 residues. The DNA of the CDR3 is TGCGCCAGCAGCTTGGGATTGGTGACCTCCTACAATGAGCAGTTCTTC. Translation: CASSLGLVTSYNEQFF. The full variable domain, completed using reference TRBV5-1 and TRBJ2-1, is KAGVTQTPRYLIKTRGQQVTLSCSPISGHRSVSWYQQTPGQGLQFLFEYFSETQRNKGNFPGRFSGRQFSNSRSEMNVSTLELGDSALYLCASSLGLVTSYNEQFFGPGTRLTVL.

This rearrangement joins TRBV19 to TRBJ2-5, with 7 nucleotides matching TRBD1. This CDR3 comprises 13 residues. The J segment lost 3 bases and the V segment lost 5 bases, leaving 3 bases of the junction unmatched. Germline CDR1 and CDR2: LNHDA and SQIVND (reference sequence). The CDR3 sequence: CASSDTGEETQYF. For the CDR3, the DNA is TGTGCCAGTAGTGATACAGGGGAAGAGACCCAGTACTTC.

The chain couples TRBV6-5 to TRBJ2-1; D is undetermined. The CDR3 has 16 amino acids. CDR1 and CDR2 from the germline V gene are MNHEY and SVGAGI. V was pared by 2 bases and J by 6 bases, with 17 bases between. CDR3 in amino acids: CASSYVGRKNTNEQFF. CDR3 in DNA: TGTGCCAGCAGTTACGTGGGCCGAAAAAATACCAATGAGCAGTTCTTC.